Sequencing of this T cell receptor (beta chain) was carried out in a study of circulating tumor DNA in untreated peripheral T-cell lymphoma (dated by TCRdb to about 2021). As for this clone: Its antigen is currently not known. The input lacks base qualities; no much larger clone sits a single base away.

Measured from the cysteine to the phenylalanine, the CDR3 is 13 residues long. Only the CDR3 DNA stays, 39 bases, in frame from base 1. V was cut back by 5 bases and J by 6 bases, leaving a gap of 15 bases between them. As encoded in the germline V gene, CDR1 is SGDLS while CDR2 is YYNGEE. Tumor-specific TCR clonotypes were identified by sequencing baseline tumor tissue collected before treatment. The study used next-generation sequencing of T-cell receptor sequences to monitor peripheral T-cell lymphoma patients receiving frontline treatment on a trial. The receptor library was made with the immunoSEQ multiplex PCR assay. The table comes from immuneACCESS by way of TCRdb, which keeps in-frame sequences with V and J called. Part of the clones is missing from these tables; in studies checked, under half for an unresolved V gene and the rest for unknown reasons. The sample includes around 6,300 clones, with 62% observed a single time. 55% of the sample is taken by the ten largest.

What the research found in general, with its limitations: Tumor-specific clonotypes turned up in roughly 79% of patients, identified from roughly nine tenths of baseline tissues and from about 67% of baseline serum samples.

The sequence is built from TRBV9 and TRBJ2-7; the D gene lacks a confident call. Sequenced sample: tumor tissue. The TCR was taken from a human donor with peripheral T-cell lymphoma. The DNA sequence follows: TGTGCCAGCAGTGACTTAGGTGGTGGCGAGCAGTACTTC. Its coded protein is CASSDLGGGEQYF.